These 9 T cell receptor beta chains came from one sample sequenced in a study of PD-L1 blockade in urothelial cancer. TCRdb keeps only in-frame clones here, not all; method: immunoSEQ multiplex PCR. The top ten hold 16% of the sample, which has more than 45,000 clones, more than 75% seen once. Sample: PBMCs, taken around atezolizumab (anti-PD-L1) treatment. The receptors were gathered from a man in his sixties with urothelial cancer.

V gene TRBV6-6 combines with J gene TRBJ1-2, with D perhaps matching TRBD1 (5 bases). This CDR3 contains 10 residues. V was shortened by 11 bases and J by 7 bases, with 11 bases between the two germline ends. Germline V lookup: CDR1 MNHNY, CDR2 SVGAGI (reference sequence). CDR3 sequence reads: CAVWGGGYTF. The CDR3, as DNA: TGTGCCGTCTGGGGGGGTGGCTACACCTTC.

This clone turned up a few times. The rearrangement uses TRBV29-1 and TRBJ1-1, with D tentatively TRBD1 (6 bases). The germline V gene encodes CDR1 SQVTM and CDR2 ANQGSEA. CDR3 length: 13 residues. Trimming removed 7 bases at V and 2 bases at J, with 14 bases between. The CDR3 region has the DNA TGCAGCGCGCGATTACAGGGAAACACTGAAGCTTTCTTT. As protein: CSARLQGNTEAFF.

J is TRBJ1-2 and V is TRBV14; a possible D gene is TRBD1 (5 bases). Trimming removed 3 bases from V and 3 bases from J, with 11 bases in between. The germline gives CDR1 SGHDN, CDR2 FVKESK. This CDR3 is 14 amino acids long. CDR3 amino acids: CASSQGHTDYGYTF. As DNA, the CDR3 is TGTGCCAGCAGCCAGGGGCATACCGACTATGGCTACACCTTC.

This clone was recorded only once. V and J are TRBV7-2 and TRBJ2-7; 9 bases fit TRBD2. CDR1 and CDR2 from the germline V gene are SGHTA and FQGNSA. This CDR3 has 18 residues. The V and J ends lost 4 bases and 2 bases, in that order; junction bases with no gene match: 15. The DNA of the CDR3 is TGTGCCAGCAGCTACCGTTCCTCCCGGGGCGGGAGGGCCTACGAGCAGTACTTC. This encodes CASSYRSSRGGRAYEQYF.

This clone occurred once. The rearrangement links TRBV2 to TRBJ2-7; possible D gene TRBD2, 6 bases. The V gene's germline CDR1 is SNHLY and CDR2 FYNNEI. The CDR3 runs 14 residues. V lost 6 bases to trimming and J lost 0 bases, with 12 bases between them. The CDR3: CASSNSGRSYEQYF. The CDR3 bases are TGTGCCAGCAGCAACAGCGGGCGCTCCTACGAGCAGTACTTC.

As DNA, the CDR3 is TGTGCCAGCAGCTTAAGGCGAGCGGGAGTGGGAGAGACCCAGTACTTC. It specifies CASSLRRAGVGETQYF. The rearrangement joins TRBV7-2 to TRBJ2-5, with TRBD2 matching over 8 bases. Trimming at V came to 2 bases and at J to 4 bases, leaving 9 bases not matched to a gene. The CDR3 spans 16 residues. From germline, CDR1 is SGHTA and CDR2 FQGNSA.

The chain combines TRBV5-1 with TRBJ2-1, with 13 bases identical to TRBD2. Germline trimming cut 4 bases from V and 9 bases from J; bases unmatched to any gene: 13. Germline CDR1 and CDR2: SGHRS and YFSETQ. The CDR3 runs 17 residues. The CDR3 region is CASSPELAGGLQGEQFF. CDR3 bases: TGCGCCAGCAGCCCCGAACTAGCGGGGGGGCTACAGGGTGAGCAGTTCTTC.

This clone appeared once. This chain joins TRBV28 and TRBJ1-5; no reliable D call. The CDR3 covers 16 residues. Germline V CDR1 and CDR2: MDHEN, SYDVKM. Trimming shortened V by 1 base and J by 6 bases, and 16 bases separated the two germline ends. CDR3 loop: CASSLLFGQLGQPQHF. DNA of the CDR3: TGTGCCAGCAGTTTATTATTTGGGCAGCTCGGTCAGCCCCAGCATTTT.

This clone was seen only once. The CDR3 spells CASSLELAGSETQYF. Here the CDR3 DNA reads TGTGCCAGCAGCTTGGAACTAGCGGGATCAGAGACCCAGTACTTC. The chain uses TRBV5-4 and TRBJ2-5, with TRBD2 identical over 10 bases. J lost 4 bases, V lost 0 bases, and 3 bases had no gene match. The CDR3 sequence is 15 residues long. The germline V gene has CDR1 SGHNT and CDR2 YYREEE (reference sequence). The full variable domain, its missing parts supplied by reference TRBV5-4 and TRBJ2-5, is ETGVTQSPTHLIKTRGQQVTLRCSSQSGHNTVSWYQQALGQGPQFIFQYYREEENGRGNFPPRFSGLQFPNYSSELNVNALELDDSALYLCASSLELAGSETQYFGPGTRLLVL.